The text below deals with one T cell receptor beta chain. The source of the sample is a study of blood T cell repertoires in COVID-19. Overall study context: Some COVID-19 samples were acute and others convalescent; all came from the United States, Italy and Spain. T cells, B-cell-depleted T cells, or PBMCs provided the cDNA or gDNA that served as material.

The CDR3 loop spans 18 amino acids. CDR1 and CDR2 (germline): SGHAT, FQNNGV. J lost 7 bases, V lost 2 bases, and 10 bases had no gene match. Libraries were prepared by immunoSEQ multiplex PCR; TCRdb keeps only in-frame clonotypes and omits some of them. The top ten hold about 14% of the sample, which has over 250,000 clones, 85% seen once. The chain uses TRBV11-2 and TRBJ2-1; 14 bases are shared with TRBD2. The sample consisted of peripheral blood. This clonotype originated in a human donor in a cohort sampled during active COVID-19. The CDR3 coding sequence is TGTGCCAGCAGCTTACTGACTAGCGGGAGGGCAAGTGGTAATGAGCAGTTCTTC. It translates to CASSLLTSGRASGNEQFF. The full variable domain, its missing parts supplied by reference TRBV11-2 and TRBJ2-1, is EAGVAQSPRYKIIEKRQSVAFWCNPISGHATLYWYQQILGQGPKLLIQFQNNGVVDDSQLPKDRFSAERLKGVDSTLKIQPAKLEDSAVYLCASSLLTSGRASGNEQFFGPGTRLTVL.